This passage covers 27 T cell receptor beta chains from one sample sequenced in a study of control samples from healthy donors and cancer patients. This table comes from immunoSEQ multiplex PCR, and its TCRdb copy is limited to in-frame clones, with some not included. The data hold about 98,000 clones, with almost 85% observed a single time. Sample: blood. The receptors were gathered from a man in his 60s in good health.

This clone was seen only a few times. Written as DNA, the CDR3 is TGTGCCATCAGTGAGTCGAGTTTCGGGTACGAGCAGTACTTC. The encoded protein is CAISESSFGYEQYF. The chain recombines TRBV10-3 with TRBJ2-7; D gene unclear. The CDR3 contains 14 residues. Germline assignment: CDR1 ENHRY and CDR2 SYGVKD. Trimming removed 0 bases at V and 4 bases at J, with 10 bases between.

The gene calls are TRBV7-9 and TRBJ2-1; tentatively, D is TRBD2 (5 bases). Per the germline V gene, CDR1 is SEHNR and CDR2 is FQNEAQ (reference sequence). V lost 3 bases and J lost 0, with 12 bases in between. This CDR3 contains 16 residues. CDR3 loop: CASSFLRGSSYNEQFF. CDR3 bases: TGTGCCAGCAGCTTTTTGCGAGGGAGCTCCTACAATGAGCAGTTCTTC.

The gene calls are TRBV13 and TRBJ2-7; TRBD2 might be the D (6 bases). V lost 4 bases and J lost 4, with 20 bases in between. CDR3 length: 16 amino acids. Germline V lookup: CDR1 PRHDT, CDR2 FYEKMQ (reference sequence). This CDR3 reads CASSSYTGSGRYEQYF. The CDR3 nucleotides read TGTGCCAGCAGCTCCTATACTGGTAGCGGACGTTACGAGCAGTACTTC.

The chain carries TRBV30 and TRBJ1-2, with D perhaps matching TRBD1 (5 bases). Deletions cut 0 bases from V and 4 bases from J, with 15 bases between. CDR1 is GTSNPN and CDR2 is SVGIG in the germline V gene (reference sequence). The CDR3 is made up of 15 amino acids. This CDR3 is CAWSVTQAATYGYTF. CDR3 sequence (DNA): TGTGCCTGGAGTGTCACACAGGCCGCGACCTATGGCTACACCTTC.

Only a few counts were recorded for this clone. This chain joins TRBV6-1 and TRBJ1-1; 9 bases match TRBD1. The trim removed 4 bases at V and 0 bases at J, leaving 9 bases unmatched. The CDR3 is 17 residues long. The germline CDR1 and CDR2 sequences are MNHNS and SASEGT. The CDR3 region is CASSGKPGQGLNTEAFF. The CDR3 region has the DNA TGTGCCAGCAGTGGTAAACCGGGACAGGGACTGAACACTGAAGCTTTCTTT.

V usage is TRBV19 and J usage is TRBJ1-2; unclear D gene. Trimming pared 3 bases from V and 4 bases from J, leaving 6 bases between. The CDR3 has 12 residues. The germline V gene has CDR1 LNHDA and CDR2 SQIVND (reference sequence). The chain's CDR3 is CASSINSYGYTF. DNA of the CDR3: TGTGCCAGTAGTATTAACAGCTATGGCTACACCTTC.

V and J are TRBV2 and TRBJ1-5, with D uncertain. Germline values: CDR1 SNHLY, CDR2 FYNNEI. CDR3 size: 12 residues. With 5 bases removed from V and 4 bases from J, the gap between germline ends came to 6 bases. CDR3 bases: TGTGCCAGCAGTACTACTAATCAGCCCCAGCATTTT. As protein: CASSTTNQPQHF.

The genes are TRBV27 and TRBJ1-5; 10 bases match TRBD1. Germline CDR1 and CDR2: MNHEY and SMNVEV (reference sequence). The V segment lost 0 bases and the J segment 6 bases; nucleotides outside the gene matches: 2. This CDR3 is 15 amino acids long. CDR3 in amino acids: CASSLSGTGAQPQHF. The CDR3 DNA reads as TGTGCCAGCAGTTTATCCGGGACAGGGGCTCAGCCCCAGCATTTT.

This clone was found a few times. CDR3 DNA sequence: TGTGCCAGCATAAGGACAGGGTGGGGCACTGAAGCTTTCTTT. Its translation is CASIRTGWGTEAFF. The chain carries TRBV28 and TRBJ1-1; 8 positions match TRBD1. The V segment lost 7 bases and the J segment 4 bases; nucleotides outside the gene matches: 8. Looked up from germline, CDR1 is MDHEN and CDR2 is SYDVKM. The CDR3 is 14 amino acids.

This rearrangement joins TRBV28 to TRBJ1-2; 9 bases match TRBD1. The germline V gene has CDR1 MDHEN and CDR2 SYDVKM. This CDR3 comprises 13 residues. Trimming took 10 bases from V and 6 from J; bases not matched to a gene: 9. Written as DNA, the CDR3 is TGTGCCACGTTGGACGGACAGGGGAATGGCTACACCTTC. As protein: CATLDGQGNGYTF.

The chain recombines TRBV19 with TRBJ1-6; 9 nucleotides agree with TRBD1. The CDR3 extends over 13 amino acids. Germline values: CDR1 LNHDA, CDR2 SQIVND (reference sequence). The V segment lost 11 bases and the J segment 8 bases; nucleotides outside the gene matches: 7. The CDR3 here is CASGQGMYSPLHF. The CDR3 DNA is TGTGCCTCGGGACAGGGCATGTATTCACCCCTCCACTTT.

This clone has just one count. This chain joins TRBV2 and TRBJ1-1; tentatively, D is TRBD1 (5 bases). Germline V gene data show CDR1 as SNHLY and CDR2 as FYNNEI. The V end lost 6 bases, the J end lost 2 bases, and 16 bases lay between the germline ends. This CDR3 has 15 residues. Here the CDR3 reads CASRPWDGPNTEAFF. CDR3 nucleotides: TGTGCCAGCAGGCCCTGGGACGGACCCAACACTGAAGCTTTCTTT.

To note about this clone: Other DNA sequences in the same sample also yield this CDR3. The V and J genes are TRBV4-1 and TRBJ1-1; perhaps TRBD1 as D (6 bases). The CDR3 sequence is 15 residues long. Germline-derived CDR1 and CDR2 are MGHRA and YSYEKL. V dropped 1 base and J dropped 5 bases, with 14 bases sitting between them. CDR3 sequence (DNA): TGCGCCAGCAGCCAAGCTTCGGGGGCGCAGACTGAAGCTTTCTTT. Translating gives CASSQASGAQTEAFF.

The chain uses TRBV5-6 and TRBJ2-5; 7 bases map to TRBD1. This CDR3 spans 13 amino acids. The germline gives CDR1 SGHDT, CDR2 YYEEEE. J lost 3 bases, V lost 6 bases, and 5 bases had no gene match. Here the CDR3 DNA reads TGTGCCAGCAACTGGGACAGAGAAGAGACCCAGTACTTC. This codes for CASNWDREETQYF. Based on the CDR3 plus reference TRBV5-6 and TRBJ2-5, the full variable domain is DAGVTQSPTHLIKTRGQQVTLRCSPKSGHDTVSWYQQALGQGPQFIFQYYEEEERQRGNFPDRFSGHQFPNYSSELNVNALLLGDSALYLCASNWDREETQYFGPGTRLLVL.

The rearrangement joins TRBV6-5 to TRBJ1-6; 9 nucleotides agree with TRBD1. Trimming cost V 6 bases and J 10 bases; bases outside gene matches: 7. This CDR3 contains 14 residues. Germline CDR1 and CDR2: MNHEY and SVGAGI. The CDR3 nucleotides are TGTGCCAGCAGGAAACAGGGGGCAAGGTCACCCCTCCACTTT. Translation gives CASRKQGARSPLHF.

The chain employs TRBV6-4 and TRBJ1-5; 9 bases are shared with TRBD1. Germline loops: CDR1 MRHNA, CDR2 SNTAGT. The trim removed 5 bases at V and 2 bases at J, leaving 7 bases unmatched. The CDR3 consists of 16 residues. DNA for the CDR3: TGTGCCAGCAGTCCCACAGGGGGCTTGGGCAATCAGCCCCAGCATTTT. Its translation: CASSPTGGLGNQPQHF.

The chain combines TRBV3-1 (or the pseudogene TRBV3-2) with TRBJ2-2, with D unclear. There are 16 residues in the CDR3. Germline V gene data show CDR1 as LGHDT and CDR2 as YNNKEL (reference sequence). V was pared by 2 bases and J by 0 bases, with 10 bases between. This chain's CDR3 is CASSQSWQPNTGELFF. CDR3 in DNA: TGTGCCAGCAGCCAAAGTTGGCAGCCGAACACCGGGGAGCTGTTTTTT.

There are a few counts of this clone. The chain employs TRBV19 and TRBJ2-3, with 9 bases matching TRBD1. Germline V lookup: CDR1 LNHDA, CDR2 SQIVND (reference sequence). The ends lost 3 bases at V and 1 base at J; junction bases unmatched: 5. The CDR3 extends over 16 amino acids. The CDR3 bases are TGTGCCAGTAGTATCGGGGACAGGGTGGGCACAGATACGCAGTATTTT. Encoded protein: CASSIGDRVGTDTQYF.

This CDR3 reads CASSPILSDRGNSPLHF. CDR3 DNA sequence: TGTGCCAGCTCACCCATCTTGAGTGACAGGGGAAATTCACCCCTCCACTTT. The genes are TRBV18 and TRBJ1-6, with TRBD1 matching over 8 bases. The CDR3 contains 17 residues. Unmatched junction bases numbered 11, after V lost 3 bases and J lost 7 bases. In germline, CDR1 is KGHSH, CDR2 LQKENI.

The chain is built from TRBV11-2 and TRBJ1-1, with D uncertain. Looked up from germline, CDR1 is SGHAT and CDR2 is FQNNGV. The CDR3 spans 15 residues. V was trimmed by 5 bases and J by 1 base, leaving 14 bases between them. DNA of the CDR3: TGTGCCAGCAGCGGTGACTTCAGCAAGAACACTGAAGCTTTCTTT. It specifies CASSGDFSKNTEAFF.

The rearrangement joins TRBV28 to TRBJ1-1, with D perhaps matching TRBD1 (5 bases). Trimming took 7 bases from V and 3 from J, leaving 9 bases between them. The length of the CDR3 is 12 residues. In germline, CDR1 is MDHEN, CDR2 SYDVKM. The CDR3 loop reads CASKLGDTEAFF. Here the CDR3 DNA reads TGTGCCAGCAAGCTGGGGGACACTGAAGCTTTCTTT.

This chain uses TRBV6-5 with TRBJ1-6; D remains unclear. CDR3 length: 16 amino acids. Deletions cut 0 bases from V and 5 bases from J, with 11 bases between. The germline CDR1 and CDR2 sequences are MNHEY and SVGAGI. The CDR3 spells CASSYSGSADNSPLHF. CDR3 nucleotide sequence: TGTGCCAGCAGTTACTCGGGTTCCGCTGATAATTCACCCCTCCACTTT.

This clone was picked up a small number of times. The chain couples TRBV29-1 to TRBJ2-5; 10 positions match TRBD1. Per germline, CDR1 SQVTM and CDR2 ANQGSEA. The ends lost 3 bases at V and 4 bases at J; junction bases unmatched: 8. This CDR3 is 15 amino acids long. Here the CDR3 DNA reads TGCAGCGTTGATTACATAGGGACAGGGGCAGAGACCCAGTACTTC. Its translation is CSVDYIGTGAETQYF.

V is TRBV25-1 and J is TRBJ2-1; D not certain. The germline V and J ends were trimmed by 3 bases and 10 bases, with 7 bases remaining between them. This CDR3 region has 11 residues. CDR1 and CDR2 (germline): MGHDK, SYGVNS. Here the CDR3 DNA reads TGTGCCAGCAGTGAGGTCAGCGAGCAGTTCTTC. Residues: CASSEVSEQFF.

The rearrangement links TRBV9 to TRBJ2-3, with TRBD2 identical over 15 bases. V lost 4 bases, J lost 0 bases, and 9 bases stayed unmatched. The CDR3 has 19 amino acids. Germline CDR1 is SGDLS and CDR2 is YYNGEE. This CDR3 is CASSLGLAGGSTSTDTQYF. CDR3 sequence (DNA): TGTGCCAGCAGCTTAGGACTAGCGGGGGGGTCGACTAGCACAGATACGCAGTATTTT. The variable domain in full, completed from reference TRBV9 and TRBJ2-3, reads DSGVTQTPKHLITATGQRVTLRCSPRSGDLSVYWYQQSLDQGLQFLIQYYNGEERAKGNILERFSAQQFPDLHSELNLSSLELGDSALYFCASSLGLAGGSTSTDTQYFGPGTRLTVL.

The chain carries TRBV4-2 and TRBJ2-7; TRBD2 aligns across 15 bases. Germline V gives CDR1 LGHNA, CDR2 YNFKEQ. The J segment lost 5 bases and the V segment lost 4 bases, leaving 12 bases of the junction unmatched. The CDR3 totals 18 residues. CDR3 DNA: TGTGCCAGCAGCCGAGAGGCAGGGGGACTAGCGGGAGGACACGAGCAGTACTTC. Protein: CASSREAGGLAGGHEQYF.

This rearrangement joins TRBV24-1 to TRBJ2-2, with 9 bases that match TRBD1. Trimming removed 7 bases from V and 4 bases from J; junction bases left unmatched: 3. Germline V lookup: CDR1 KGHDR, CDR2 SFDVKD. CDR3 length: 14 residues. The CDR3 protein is CATRKTGGTGELFF. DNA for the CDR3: TGTGCCACCAGGAAGACAGGGGGCACCGGGGAGCTGTTTTTT.